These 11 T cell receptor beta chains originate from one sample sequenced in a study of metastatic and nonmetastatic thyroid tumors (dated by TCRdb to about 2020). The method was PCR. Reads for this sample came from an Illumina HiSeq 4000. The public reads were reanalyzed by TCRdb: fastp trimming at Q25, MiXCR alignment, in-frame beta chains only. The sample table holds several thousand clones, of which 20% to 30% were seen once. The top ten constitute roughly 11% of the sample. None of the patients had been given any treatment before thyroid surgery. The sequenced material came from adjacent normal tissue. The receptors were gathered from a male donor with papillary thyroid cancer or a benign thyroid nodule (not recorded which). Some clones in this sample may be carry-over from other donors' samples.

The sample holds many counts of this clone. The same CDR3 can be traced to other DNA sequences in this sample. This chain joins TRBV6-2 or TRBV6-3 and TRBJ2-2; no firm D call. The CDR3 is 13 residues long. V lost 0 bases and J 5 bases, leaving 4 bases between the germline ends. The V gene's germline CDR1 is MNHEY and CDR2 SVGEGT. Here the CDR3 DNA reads TGTGCCAGCAGTTACTCAGAAACCGGGGAGCTGTTTTTT. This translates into CASSYSETGELFF.

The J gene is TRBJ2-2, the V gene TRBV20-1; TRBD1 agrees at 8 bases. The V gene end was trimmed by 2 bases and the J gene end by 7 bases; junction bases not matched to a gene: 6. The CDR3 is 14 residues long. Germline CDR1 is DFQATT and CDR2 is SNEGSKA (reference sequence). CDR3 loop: CSARRAGGSGELFF. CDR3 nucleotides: TGCAGTGCTAGACGGGCAGGGGGCAGCGGGGAGCTGTTTTTT.

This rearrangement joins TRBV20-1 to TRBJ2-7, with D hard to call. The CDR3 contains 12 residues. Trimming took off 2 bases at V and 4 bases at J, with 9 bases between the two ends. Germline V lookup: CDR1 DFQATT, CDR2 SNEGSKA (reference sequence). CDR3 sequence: CSARPTDYEQYF. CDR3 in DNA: TGCAGTGCTAGACCGACGGATTACGAGCAGTACTTC.

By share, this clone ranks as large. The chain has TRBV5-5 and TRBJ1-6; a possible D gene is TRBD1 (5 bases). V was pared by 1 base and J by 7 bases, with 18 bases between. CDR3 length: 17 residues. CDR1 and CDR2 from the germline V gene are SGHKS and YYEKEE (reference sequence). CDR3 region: CASSLYAGPSFNSPLHF. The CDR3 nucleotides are TGTGCCAGCAGCTTGTACGCAGGGCCCTCGTTCAATTCACCCCTCCACTTT.

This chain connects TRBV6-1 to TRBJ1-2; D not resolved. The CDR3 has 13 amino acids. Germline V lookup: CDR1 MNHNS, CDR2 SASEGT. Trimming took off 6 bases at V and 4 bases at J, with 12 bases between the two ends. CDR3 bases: TGTGCCAGCAGAGCCGAGCGCGCCTATGGCTACACCTTC. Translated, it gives CASRAERAYGYTF.

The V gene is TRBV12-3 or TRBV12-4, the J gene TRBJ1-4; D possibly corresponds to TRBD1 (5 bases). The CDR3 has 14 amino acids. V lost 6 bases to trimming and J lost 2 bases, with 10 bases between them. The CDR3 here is CASSLRETNEKLFF. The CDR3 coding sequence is TGTGCCAGCAGCCTCAGGGAGACTAATGAAAAACTGTTTTTT.

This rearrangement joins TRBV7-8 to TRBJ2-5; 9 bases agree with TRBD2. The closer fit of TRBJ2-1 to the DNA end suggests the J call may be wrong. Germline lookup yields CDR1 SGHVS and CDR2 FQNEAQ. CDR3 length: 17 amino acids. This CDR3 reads CASSLSSGGSIRNEQFF. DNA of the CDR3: TGTGCCAGCAGCTTATCCAGCGGGGGGTCAATTAGAAATGAGCAGTTCTTC.

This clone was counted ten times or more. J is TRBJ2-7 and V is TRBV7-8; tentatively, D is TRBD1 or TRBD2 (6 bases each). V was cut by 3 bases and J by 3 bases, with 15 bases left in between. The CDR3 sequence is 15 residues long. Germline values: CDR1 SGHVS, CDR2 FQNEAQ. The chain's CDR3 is CASSLGGNLHYEQYF. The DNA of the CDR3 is TGTGCCAGCAGCTTGGGGGGCAACCTACACTACGAGCAGTACTTC.

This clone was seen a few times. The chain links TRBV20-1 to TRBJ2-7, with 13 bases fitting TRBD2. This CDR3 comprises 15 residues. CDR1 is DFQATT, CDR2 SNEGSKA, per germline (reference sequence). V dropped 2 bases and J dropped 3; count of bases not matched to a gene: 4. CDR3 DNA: TGCAGTGCTAGACTTACTAGCGGGGGGGACTACGAGCAGTACTTC. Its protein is CSARLTSGGDYEQYF.

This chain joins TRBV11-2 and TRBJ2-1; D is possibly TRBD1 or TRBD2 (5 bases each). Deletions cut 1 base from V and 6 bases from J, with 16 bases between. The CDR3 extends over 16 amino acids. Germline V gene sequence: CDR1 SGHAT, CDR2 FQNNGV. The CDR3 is CASSLGAITRGNEQFF. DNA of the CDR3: TGTGCCAGCAGCTTAGGGGCCATTACTAGGGGCAATGAGCAGTTCTTC.

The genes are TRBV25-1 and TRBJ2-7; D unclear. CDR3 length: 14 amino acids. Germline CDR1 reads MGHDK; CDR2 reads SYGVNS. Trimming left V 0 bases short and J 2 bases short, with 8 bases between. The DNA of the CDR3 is TGTGCCAGCAGTGAATATACGAGCCCCTACGAGCAGTACTTC. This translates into CASSEYTSPYEQYF.